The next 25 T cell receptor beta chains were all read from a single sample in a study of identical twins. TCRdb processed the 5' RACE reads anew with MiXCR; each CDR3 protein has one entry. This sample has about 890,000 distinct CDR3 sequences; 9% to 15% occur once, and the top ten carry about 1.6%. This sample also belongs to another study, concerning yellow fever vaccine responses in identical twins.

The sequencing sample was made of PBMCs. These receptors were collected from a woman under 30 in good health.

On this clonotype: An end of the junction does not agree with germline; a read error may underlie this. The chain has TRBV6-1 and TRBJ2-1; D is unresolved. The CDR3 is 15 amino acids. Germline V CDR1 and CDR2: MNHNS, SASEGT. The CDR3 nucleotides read TGTGCCAGCAGTGAACGCGGTTACTACTACGATGAGCAGTTCTTC. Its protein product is CASSERGYYYDEQFF.

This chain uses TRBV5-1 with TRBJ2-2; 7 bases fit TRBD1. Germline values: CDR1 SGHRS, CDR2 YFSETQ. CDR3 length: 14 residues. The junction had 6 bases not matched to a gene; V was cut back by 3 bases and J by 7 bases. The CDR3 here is CASSSMTGNGELFF. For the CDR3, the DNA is TGCGCCAGCAGCTCCATGACAGGGAACGGGGAGCTGTTTTTT.

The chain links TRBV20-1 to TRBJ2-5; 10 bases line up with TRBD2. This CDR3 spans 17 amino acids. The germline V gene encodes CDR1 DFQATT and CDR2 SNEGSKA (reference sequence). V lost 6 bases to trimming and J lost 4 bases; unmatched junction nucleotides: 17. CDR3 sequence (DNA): TGCAGTGCCGCCTCCATAGCGGGGGGATTTATGGGAGAGACCCAGTACTTC. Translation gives CSAASIAGGFMGETQYF.

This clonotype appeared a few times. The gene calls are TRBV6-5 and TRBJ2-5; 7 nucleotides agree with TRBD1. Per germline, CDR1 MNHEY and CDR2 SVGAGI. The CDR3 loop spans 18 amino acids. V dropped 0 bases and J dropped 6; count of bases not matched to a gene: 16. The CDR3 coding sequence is TGTGCCAGCAGTTACTCGAGGGCGGCAGGGGGAAGGGTTAAGACCCAGTACTTC. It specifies CASSYSRAAGGRVKTQYF.

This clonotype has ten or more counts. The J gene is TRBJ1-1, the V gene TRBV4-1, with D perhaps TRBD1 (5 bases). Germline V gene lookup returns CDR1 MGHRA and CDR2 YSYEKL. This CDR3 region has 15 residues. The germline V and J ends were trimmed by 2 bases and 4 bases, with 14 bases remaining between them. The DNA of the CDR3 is TGCGCCAGCAGCCAACGTGAGGGGTGGGGCACTGAAGCTTTCTTT. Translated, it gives CASSQREGWGTEAFF.

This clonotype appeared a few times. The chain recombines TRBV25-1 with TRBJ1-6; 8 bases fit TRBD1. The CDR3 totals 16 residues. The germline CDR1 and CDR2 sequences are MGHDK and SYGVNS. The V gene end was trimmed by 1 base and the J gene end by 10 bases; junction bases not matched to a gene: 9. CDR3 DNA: TGTGCCAGCAGTGAATTCTTACAGGGGGTCTCCTCACCCCTCCACTTT. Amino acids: CASSEFLQGVSSPLHF. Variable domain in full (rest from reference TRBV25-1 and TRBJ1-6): EADIYQTPRYLVIGTGKKITLECSQTMGHDKMYWYQQDPGMELHLIHYSYGVNSTEKGDLSSESTVSRIRTEHFPLTLESARPSHTSQYLCASSEFLQGVSSPLHFGNGTRLTVT.

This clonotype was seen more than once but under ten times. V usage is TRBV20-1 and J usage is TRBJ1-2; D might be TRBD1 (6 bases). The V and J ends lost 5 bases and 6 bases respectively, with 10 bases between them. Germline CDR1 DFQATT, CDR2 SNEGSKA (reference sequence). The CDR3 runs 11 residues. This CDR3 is CSAYRVHGYTF. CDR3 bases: TGCAGTGCTTACAGGGTTCATGGCTACACCTTC.

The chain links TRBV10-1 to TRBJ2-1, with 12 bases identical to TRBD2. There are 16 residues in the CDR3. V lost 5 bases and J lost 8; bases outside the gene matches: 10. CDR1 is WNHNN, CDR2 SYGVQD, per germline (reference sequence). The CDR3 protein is CASSPIRLAGDHEQFF. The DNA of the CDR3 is TGCGCCAGCAGTCCGATACGACTAGCGGGAGACCATGAGCAGTTCTTC.

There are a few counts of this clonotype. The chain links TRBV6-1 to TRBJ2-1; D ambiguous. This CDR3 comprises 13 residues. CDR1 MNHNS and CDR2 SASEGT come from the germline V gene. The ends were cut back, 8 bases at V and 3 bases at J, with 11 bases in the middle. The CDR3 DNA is TGTGCCAGCTTCGGCAGCTACTACAATGAGCAGTTCTTC. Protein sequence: CASFGSYYNEQFF.

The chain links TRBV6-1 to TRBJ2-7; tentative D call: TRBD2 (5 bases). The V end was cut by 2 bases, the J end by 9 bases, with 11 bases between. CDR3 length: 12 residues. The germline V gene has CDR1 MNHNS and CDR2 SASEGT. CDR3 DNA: TGTGCCAGCAGTGAAAGGGCAGGAGGGCAGTACTTC. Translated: CASSERAGGQYF.

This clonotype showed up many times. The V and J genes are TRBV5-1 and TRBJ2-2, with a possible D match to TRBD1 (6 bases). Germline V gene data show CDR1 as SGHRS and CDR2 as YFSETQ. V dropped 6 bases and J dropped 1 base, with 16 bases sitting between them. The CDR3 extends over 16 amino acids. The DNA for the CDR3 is TGCGCCAGCACCCGAGGGGGATCCCGGAACACCGGGGAGCTGTTTTTT. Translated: CASTRGGSRNTGELFF.

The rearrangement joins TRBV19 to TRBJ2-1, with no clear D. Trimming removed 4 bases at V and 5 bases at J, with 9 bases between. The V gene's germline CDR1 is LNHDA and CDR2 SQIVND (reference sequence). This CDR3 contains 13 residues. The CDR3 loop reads CASSTVFNNEQFF. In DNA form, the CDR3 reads TGTGCCAGTAGTACGGTATTTAACAATGAGCAGTTCTTC.

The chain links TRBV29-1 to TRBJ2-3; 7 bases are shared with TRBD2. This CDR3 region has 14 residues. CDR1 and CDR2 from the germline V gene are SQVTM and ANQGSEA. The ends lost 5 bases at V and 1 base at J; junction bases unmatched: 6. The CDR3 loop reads CSVTRAGGTDTQYF. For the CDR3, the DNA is TGCAGCGTTACAAGGGCGGGGGGCACAGATACGCAGTATTTT.

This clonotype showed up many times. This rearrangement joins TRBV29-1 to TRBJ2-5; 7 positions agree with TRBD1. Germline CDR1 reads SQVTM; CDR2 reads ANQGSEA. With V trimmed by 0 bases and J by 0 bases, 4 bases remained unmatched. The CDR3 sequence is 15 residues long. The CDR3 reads CSVEDPDRNQETQYF. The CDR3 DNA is TGCAGCGTTGAAGACCCGGACAGGAACCAAGAGACCCAGTACTTC. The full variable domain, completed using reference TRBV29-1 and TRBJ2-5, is SAVISQKPSRDICQRGTSLTIQCQVDSQVTMMFWYRQQPGQSLTLIATANQGSEATYESGFVIDKFPISRPNLTFSTLTVSNMSPEDSSIYLCSVEDPDRNQETQYFGPGTRLLVL.

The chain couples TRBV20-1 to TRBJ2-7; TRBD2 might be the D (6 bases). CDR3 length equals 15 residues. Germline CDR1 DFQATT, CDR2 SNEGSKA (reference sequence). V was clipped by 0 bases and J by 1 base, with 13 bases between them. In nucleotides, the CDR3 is TGCAGTGCTAGAGATACGGGGCGGGGATCCTACGAGCAGTACTTC. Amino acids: CSARDTGRGSYEQYF.

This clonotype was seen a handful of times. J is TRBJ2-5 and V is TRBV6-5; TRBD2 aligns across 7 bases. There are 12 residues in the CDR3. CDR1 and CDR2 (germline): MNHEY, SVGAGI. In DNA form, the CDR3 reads TGTGCTGGGGGGGAAGATAGAGAGACCCAGTACTTC. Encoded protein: CAGGEDRETQYF.

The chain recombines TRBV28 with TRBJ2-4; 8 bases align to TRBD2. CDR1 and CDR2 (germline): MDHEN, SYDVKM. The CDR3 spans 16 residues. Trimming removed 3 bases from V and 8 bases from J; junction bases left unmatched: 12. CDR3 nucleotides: TGTGCCAGCAGTTTTTTTAGCGGGGTTAGGAGAGACATTCAGTACTTC. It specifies CASSFFSGVRRDIQYF.

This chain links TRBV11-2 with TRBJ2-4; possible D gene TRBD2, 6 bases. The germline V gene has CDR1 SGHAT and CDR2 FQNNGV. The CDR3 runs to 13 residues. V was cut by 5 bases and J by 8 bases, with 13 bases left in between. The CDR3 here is CASSHRRGDIQYF. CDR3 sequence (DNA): TGTGCCAGCAGCCACCGGAGGGGAGACATTCAGTACTTC.

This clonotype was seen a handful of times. The CDR3 loop reads CASTLDGGTYNEQFF. CDR3 in DNA: TGTGCCAGCACCCTGGATGGGGGGACCTACAATGAGCAGTTCTTC. The genes are TRBV28 and TRBJ2-1, with D tentatively TRBD2 (6 bases). V lost 7 bases, J lost 2 bases, and 15 bases lay in between. The CDR3 is made up of 15 amino acids. Germline V gene lookup returns CDR1 MDHEN and CDR2 SYDVKM.

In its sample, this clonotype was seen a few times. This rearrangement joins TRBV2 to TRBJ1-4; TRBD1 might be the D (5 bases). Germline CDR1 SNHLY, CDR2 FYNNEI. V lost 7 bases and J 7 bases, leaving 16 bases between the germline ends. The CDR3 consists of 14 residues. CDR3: CASIRPGSSEKLFF. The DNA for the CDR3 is TGTGCCAGCATAAGGCCAGGGTCGAGTGAAAAACTGTTTTTT.

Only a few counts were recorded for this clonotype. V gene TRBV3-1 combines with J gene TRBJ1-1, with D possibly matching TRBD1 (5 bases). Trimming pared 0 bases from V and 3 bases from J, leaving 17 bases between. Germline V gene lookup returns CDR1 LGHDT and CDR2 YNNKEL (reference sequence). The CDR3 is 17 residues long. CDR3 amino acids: CASSQDGPGMRDTEAFF. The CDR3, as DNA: TGTGCCAGCAGCCAAGATGGGCCAGGGATGAGGGACACTGAAGCTTTCTTT.

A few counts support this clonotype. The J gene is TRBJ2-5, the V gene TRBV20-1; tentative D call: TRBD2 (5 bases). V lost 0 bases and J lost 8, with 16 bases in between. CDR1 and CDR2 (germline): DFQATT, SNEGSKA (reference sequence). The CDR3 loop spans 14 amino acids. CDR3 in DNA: TGCAGTGCTAGAGATGGGAGACTGACGGAAACCCAGTACTTC. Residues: CSARDGRLTETQYF.

For the CDR3, the DNA is TGCAGTGCTAGACAGGGTGGGATCACTGAAGCTTTCTTT. This gives the protein CSARQGGITEAFF. The chain uses TRBV20-1 and TRBJ1-1; the D gene is possibly TRBD1 (5 bases). Germline values: CDR1 DFQATT, CDR2 SNEGSKA (reference sequence). The CDR3 totals 13 residues. V was clipped by 2 bases and J by 4 bases, with 11 bases between them.

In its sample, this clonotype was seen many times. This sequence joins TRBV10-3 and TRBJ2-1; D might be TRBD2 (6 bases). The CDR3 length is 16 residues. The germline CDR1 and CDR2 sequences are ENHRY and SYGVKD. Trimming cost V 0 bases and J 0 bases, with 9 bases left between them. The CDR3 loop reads CAISESGGSSYNEQFF. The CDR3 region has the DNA TGTGCCATCAGTGAGTCGGGGGGAAGCTCCTACAATGAGCAGTTCTTC.

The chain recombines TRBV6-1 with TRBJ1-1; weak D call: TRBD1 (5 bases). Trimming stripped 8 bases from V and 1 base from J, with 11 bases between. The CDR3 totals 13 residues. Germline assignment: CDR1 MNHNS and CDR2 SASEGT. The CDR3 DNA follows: TGTGCCAGCGGGTGGGGGGAGAACACTGAAGCTTTCTTT. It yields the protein CASGWGENTEAFF.